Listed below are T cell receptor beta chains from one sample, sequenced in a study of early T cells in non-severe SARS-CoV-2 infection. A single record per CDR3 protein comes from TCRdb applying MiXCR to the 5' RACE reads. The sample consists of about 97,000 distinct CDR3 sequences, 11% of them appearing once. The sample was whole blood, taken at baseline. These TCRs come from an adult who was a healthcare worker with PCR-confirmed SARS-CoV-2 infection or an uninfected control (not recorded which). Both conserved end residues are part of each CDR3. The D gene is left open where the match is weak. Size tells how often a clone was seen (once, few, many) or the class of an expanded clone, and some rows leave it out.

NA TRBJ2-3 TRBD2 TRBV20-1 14 CSARGLAGEDTQYF TGCAGTGCTAGAGGCCTAGCGGGAGAGGATACGCAGTATTTT
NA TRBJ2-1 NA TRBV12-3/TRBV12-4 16 CASSFLVARSYNEQFF TGTGCCAGCAGTTTTTTGGTGGCGCGCTCCTACAATGAGCAGTTCTTC
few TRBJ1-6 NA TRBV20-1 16 CSARDSGRSYNSPLHF TGCAGTGCTAGAGATTCGGGAAGATCCTATAATTCACCCCTCCACTTT
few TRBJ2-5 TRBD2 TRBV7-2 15 CASSKRLATQETQYF TGTGCCAGCAGCAAACGACTAGCCACACAAGAGACCCAGTACTTC
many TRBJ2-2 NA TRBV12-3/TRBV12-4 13 CASRPMFAGELFF TGTGCCAGCAGGCCTATGTTTGCCGGGGAGCTGTTTTTT
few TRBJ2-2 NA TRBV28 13 CASRTQVTGELFF TGTGCCAGCAGAACCCAGGTTACCGGGGAGCTGTTTTTT
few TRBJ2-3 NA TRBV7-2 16 CASSLDPGQSTDTQYF TGTGCCAGCAGCTTAGACCCGGGACAAAGCACAGATACGCAGTATTTT
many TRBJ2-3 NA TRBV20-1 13 CSANPSGSDTQYF TGCAGTGCTAACCCGTCTGGCTCAGATACGCAGTATTTT
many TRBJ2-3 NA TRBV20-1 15 CSASPRGAGADTQYF TGCAGTGCTAGCCCGCGTGGGGCAGGGGCAGATACGCAGTATTTT
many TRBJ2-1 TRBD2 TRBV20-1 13 CSASLAAYNEQFF TGCAGTGCTAGCCTAGCGGCATACAATGAGCAGTTCTTC
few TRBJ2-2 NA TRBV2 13 CASSWDVGGELFF TGTGCCAGCAGCTGGGATGTCGGCGGGGAGCTGTTTTTT
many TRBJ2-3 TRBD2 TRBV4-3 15 CASSQETSRTDTQYF TGCGCCAGCAGCCAAGAGACTAGCCGCACAGATACGCAGTATTTT
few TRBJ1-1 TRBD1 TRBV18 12 CASSAGTAEAFF TGTGCCAGCTCGGCAGGGACAGCTGAAGCTTTCTTT
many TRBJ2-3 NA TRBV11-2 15 CASSLEGSYTDTQYF TGTGCCAGCAGCTTAGAGGGGAGTTACACAGATACGCAGTATTTT
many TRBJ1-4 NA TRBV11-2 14 CASSLGLANEKLFF TGTGCCAGCAGCCTGGGACTGGCTAATGAAAAACTGTTTTTT
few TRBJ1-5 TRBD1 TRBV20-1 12 CSAITGGQPQHF TGCAGTGCTATAACAGGGGGGCAGCCCCAGCATTTT
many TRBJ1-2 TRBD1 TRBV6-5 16 CASSRQGKSGTYGYTF TGTGCCAGCAGTCGACAGGGGAAGTCCGGGACCTATGGCTACACCTTC
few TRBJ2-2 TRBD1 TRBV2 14 CASRGTVNTGELFF TGTGCCAGCAGGGGGACAGTTAACACCGGGGAGCTGTTTTTT
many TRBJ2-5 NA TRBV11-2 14 CASSTPQTMETQYF TGTGCCAGCAGCACACCTCAGACAATGGAGACCCAGTACTTC
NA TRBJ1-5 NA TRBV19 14 CASSIFRPGQPQHF TGTGCCAGTAGTATTTTCCGCCCCGGTCAGCCCCAGCATTTT
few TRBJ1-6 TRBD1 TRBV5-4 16 CASSLASGGNNSPLHF TGTGCCAGCAGCTTGGCGTCAGGGGGTAATAATTCACCCCTCCACTTT
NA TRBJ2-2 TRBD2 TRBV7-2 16 CASSLGLAESAGELFF TGTGCCAGCAGCTTAGGACTAGCGGAGTCCGCCGGGGAGCTGTTTTTT
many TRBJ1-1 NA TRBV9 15 CASSVGAELNTEAFF TGTGCCAGCAGCGTAGGGGCAGAACTGAACACTGAAGCTTTCTTT
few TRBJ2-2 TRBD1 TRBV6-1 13 CASDRGPTGELFF TGTGCCAGCGACAGGGGGCCCACCGGGGAGCTGTTTTTT
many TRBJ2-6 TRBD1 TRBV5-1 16 CASRAGTGSGANVLTF TGCGCCAGCAGAGCGGGGACAGGGTCTGGGGCCAACGTCCTGACTTTC
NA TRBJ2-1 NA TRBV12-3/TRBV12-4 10 CARLRDEQFF TGTGCCAGGCTCAGGGATGAGCAGTTCTTC
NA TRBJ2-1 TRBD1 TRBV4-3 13 CASSRDRGIEQFF TGCGCCAGCAGCCGAGACAGGGGTATTGAGCAGTTCTTC
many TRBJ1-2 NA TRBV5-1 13 CASSLVINYGYTF TGCGCCAGCAGCTTGGTTATCAACTATGGCTACACCTTC
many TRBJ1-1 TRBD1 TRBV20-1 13 CSAGRGLGTEAFF TGCAGTGCTGGCAGGGGGCTAGGGACTGAAGCTTTCTTT
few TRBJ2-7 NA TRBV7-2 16 CASSLGRGIASYEQYF TGTGCCAGCAGCTTAGGCCGAGGGATAGCGTCCTACGAGCAGTACTTC
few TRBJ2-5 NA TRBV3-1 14 CASSRRAREETQYF TGTGCCAGCAGCCGGAGGGCTCGGGAGGAGACCCAGTACTTC
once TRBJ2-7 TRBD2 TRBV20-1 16 CSAKGLAGVQPYEQYF TGCAGTGCTAAGGGACTAGCGGGAGTTCAGCCCTACGAGCAGTACTTC
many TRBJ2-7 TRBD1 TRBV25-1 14 CASSSSTGGYEQYF TGTGCCAGCAGTTCGTCGACAGGGGGCTACGAGCAGTACTTC
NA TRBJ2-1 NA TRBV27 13 CASSLTMLNEQFF TGTGCCAGCAGTTTGACTATGTTGAATGAGCAGTTCTTC
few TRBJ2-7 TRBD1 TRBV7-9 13 CASRRDRAHEQYF TGTGCCAGCAGGAGGGACAGGGCCCACGAGCAGTACTTC
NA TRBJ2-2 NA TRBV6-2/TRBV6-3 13 CASSYPGTGELFF TGTGCCAGCAGTTACCCGGGCACCGGGGAGCTGTTTTTT
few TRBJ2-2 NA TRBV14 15 CASSHRAMVTGELFF TGTGCCAGCAGCCATAGGGCAATGGTAACCGGGGAGCTGTTTTTT
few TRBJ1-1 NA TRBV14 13 CASSQNLNAEAFF TGTGCCAGCAGCCAAAACCTGAACGCTGAAGCTTTCTTT
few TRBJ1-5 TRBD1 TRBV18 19 CASSPEKPNRGRSNQPQHF TGTGCCAGCTCACCCGAAAAGCCTAACAGGGGTCGGAGCAATCAGCCCCAGCATTTT
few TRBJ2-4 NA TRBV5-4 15 CASSLAGGAKNIQYF TGTGCCAGCAGCTTGGCCGGGGGTGCCAAAAACATTCAGTACTTC
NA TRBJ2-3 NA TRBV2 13 CASGRDSTDTQYF TGTGCCAGCGGCCGGGACAGCACAGATACGCAGTATTTT
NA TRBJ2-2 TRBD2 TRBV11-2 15 CASSLGSGSIGELFF TGTGCCAGCAGCTTAGGTAGCGGGAGCATCGGGGAGCTGTTTTTT
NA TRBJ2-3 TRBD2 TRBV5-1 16 CASSLGQRGPRDTQYF TGCGCCAGCAGCTTGGGCCAGCGGGGGCCCCGGGATACGCAGTATTTT
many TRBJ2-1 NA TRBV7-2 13 CASSLAVPNEQFF TGTGCCAGCAGCTTAGCTGTACCGAATGAGCAGTTCTTC
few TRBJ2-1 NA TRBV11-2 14 CASSPDLFYNEQFF TGTGCCAGCAGCCCGGACCTCTTTTACAATGAGCAGTTCTTC